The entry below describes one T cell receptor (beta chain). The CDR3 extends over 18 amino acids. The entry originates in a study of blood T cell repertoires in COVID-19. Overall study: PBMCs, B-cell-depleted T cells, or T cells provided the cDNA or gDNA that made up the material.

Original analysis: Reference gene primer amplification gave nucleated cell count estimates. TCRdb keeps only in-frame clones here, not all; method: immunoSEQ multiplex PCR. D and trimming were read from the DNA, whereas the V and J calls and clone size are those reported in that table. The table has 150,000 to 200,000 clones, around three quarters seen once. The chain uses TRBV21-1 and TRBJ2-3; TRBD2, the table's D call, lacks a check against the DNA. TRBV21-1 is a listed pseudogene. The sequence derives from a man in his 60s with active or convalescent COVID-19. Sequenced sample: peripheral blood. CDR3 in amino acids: CASRLLPGLAGHRDTQYF. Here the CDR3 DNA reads TGTGCCAGCAGGCTCCTCCCTGGGCTAGCGGGACACAGGGATACGCAGTATTTT.